This T cell receptor beta chain emerged from a study of T cell repertoires in cytomegalovirus infection. Whole-study context: Matching HLA type, along with CMV infection, was indicated by public TCR beta signatures. Points from the study as a whole: What dominated the ex vivo response were HLA-C-restricted CMV-specific TCR beta clonotypes.

CDR1 and CDR2 from the germline V gene are DFQATT and SNEGSKA (reference sequence). Trimming cost V 3 bases and J 0 bases, with 9 bases left between them. The CDR3 sequence is 14 residues long. Via MiXCR, TCRdb re-called the reads, giving one row per CDR3 protein. The table includes about 260,000 distinct CDR3 sequences, roughly an eighth detected once. Regarding this clonotype: Its antigen is still unknown.

What was sequenced was PBMCs. This clonotype originated in a human donor in good health (CMV status not recorded). Some clones in this sample may be carry-over from other donors' samples. V is TRBV20-1 and J is TRBJ2-4; no reliable D call. This CDR3 reads CSASGELAKNIQYF. Here the CDR3 DNA reads TGCAGTGCTAGTGGTGAGCTAGCCAAAAACATTCAGTACTTC.